The rows below give T cell receptor beta chains drawn from one sample of a study of vaccination effects on CD4 cells after COVID-19. Libraries were prepared by immunoSEQ multiplex PCR; TCRdb keeps only in-frame clonotypes and omits some of them. The sample lists under 65,000 clones, 76% occurring once. No antigen has been assigned to these receptors. Sequenced here: CD4+ T cells from PBMCs cultured with HIV peptides, sampled before COVID-19 vaccination. Receptors were obtained from a human donor who had a prior SARS-CoV-2 infection. Both conserved end residues are part of each CDR3. The order of the fields is V gene, clone size, D gene, CDR3 length, J gene, CDR3 DNA, CDR3 protein. D genes are given only for firm matches. Only part of the rows carry a size: once, few, many, or a class if the clone is expanded.

>TRBV7-7|.|TRBD1|14|TRBJ2-5
TGTGCTAGCAGCCCGACGGGACAGGGAGGGACCCAGTACTTC
CASSPTGQGGTQYF
>TRBV28|.|.|14|TRBJ2-2
TGTGCCAGCAGAGTCGGGGGTTCTGCCGGGGAGCTGTTTTTT
CASRVGGSAGELFF
>TRBV5-1|.|TRBD1|14|TRBJ1-2
TGCGCCAGCAGCTCAACAGGGGGCAACTATGGCTACACCTTC
CASSSTGGNYGYTF
>TRBV5-1|.|.|13|TRBJ1-4
TGCGCCAGCAGCTTCGGACACGATGAAAAACTGTTTTTT
CASSFGHDEKLFF
>TRBV9|.|TRBD1|14|TRBJ2-7
TGTGCCAGCAGCGCCGGGACAGGGCTCTACGAGCAGTACTTC
CASSAGTGLYEQYF
>TRBV3-1/TRBV3-2|.|TRBD1|14|TRBJ2-5
TGTGCCAGCAGCCGAGGGACAGTCCAAGAGACCCAGTACTTC
CASSRGTVQETQYF
>TRBV5-4|.|TRBD1|15|TRBJ2-5
TGTGCCAGCAGCATCCGGGACAGGCTCCAAGAGACCCAGTACTTC
CASSIRDRLQETQYF
>TRBV12-3/TRBV12-4|.|.|12|TRBJ1-2
TGTGCCAGCAGCCCCAGGCGCTATGGCTACACCTTC
CASSPRRYGYTF
>TRBV30|.|TRBD2|13|TRBJ2-7
TGTGCCTGGAGTAGCGGGAGCTCCTACGAGCAGTACTTC
CAWSSGSSYEQYF
>TRBV5-4|.|TRBD2|15|TRBJ2-3
TGTGCCAGCAGCCCCGGGGGGGGGCTTGTAGATACGCAGTATTTT
CASSPGGGLVDTQYF
>TRBV4-2|.|.|14|TRBJ1-6
TGTGCCAGCAGCCAAGCTCAGGGGAATTCACCCCTCCACTTT
CASSQAQGNSPLHF
>TRBV4-1|.|.|14|TRBJ1-1
TGCGCCAGCAGCCCAAGGGGGGAGAACACTGAAGCTTTCTTT
CASSPRGENTEAFF
>TRBV7-2|.|.|10|TRBJ2-5
TGTGCCAGCGGGGGGGAGACCCAGTACTTC
CASGGETQYF
>TRBV5-1|.|.|14|TRBJ2-7
TGCGCCAGCAGCTTTCAGGGGGGGAGTTACGAGCAGTACTTC
CASSFQGGSYEQYF
>TRBV4-2|.|TRBD1|17|TRBJ1-1
TGTGCCAGCAGCCCCCGGGTCACAGGGGGAGGGAACACTGAAGCTTTCTTT
CASSPRVTGGGNTEAFF
>TRBV12-3/TRBV12-4|.|.|13|TRBJ2-7
TGTGCCAGCAGTCGCATTCAGAAATACGAGCAGTACTTC
CASSRIQKYEQYF
>TRBV5-4|.|.|14|TRBJ2-1
TGTGCCAGCAGCGATACCGCTACCTACAATGAGCAGTTCTTC
CASSDTATYNEQFF
>TRBV11-2|.|.|15|TRBJ2-1
TGTGCCAGCAGCTCCACCGGGACCCCGAACAATGAGCAGTTCTTC
CASSSTGTPNNEQFF
>TRBV9|.|TRBD1|17|TRBJ2-7
TGTGCCAGCAGCGTAGGTGTGGGGGCAGGGGGCATCGACGAGCAGTACTTC
CASSVGVGAGGIDEQYF
>TRBV4-1|few|TRBD1|17|TRBJ1-2
TGCGCCAGCAGCCAAGATGATTTTTGGACAGGGTTCGTCGGCTACACCTTC
CASSQDDFWTGFVGYTF
>TRBV24-1|.|.|14|TRBJ2-5
TGTGCCACCAGTGATTTCCCGGGACAAGAGACCCAGTACTTC
CATSDFPGQETQYF
>TRBV30|.|TRBD2|16|TRBJ2-5
TGTGCCTGGAGCCCCCGACTAGCGGGAGGTTTGGAGACCCAGTACTTC
CAWSPRLAGGLETQYF
>TRBV5-4|.|.|14|TRBJ1-1
TGTGCCAGCAGCAAAACACAGACGAACACTGAAGCTTTCTTT
CASSKTQTNTEAFF
>TRBV6-6|.|TRBD1|13|TRBJ1-5
TGTGCCAGCCTATTAGGGGGCTATCAGCCCCAGCATTTT
CASLLGGYQPQHF
>TRBV5-4|.|TRBD2|17|TRBJ2-1
TGTGCCAGCAGCATTGGGGGAGGACTAGTCTCCTACAATGAGCAGTTCTTC
CASSIGGGLVSYNEQFF
>TRBV2|few|.|13|TRBJ2-5
TGTGCCAGCAGGGGCCCGCTACAAGAGACCCAGTACTTC
CASRGPLQETQYF
>TRBV4-1|.|.|17|TRBJ1-5
TGCGCCAGCAGCCAAGGGCAGGGCACGAGGGGCAATCAGCCCCAGCATTTT
CASSQGQGTRGNQPQHF
>TRBV10-3|.|.|15|TRBJ2-3
TGTGCCATCAGCGAGCGGGTCAGGGGGGCAGATACGCAGTATTTT
CAISERVRGADTQYF
>TRBV4-2|.|.|14|TRBJ2-7
TGTGCCAGCAGCCAAGATCGGGCTAAAAGCGCTCAGTACTTC
CASSQDRAKSAQYF
>TRBV3-1/TRBV3-2|.|TRBD2|16|TRBJ2-1
TGTGCCAGCAGCCCGGTGACTAGCGGGGGAGACAATGAGCAGTTCTTC
CASSPVTSGGDNEQFF
>TRBV6-6|.|TRBD1|15|TRBJ2-3
TGTGCCAGCAGGTGGACAGGGGGCGACCCAGATACGCAGTATTTT
CASRWTGGDPDTQYF
>TRBV4-2|.|.|15|TRBJ1-5
TGTGCCAGCAGCCAAGATGGTACAGGGAATCAGCCCCAGCATTTT
CASSQDGTGNQPQHF
>TRBV20-1|.|TRBD2|14|TRBJ2-1
TGCAGTGCTAGTCGGGCTAGCGGCTACAATGAGCAGTTCTTC
CSASRASGYNEQFF
>TRBV2|.|.|13|TRBJ1-1
TGTGCCAGCAGTGGGGATCTATTCATTGAAGCTTTCTTT
CASSGDLFIEAFF
>TRBV7-2|.|TRBD1|15|TRBJ2-1
TGTGCCAGCAGCGCGAGAGGGGGCTCTTTCAATGAGCAGTTCTTC
CASSARGGSFNEQFF
>TRBV27|few|TRBD1|17|TRBJ1-5
TGTGCCAGCAGTTTGGTAGGGACAGGTCTTTGGGATCAGCCCCAGCATTTT
CASSLVGTGLWDQPQHF
>TRBV25-1|.|.|16|TRBJ2-7
TGTGCCAGCAGTGAATTGGGGCTTAAGGGCGCCTACGAGCAGTACTTC
CASSELGLKGAYEQYF
>TRBV4-1|.|TRBD2|18|TRBJ2-1
TGCGCCAGCAGCCAAAGATTAGAACGGGGACTAACCTACAATGAGCAGTTCTTC
CASSQRLERGLTYNEQFF
>TRBV4-1|.|.|17|TRBJ2-2
TGCGCCAGCAGCCAATCCCCCCCCGGGACATACACCGGGGAGCTGTTTTTT
CASSQSPPGTYTGELFF
>TRBV14|.|.|15|TRBJ2-1
TGTGCCGTGCCCCCGGGACACCCCACCTACAATGAGCAGTTCTTC
CAVPPGHPTYNEQFF
>TRBV5-6|.|.|12|TRBJ2-5
TGTGCCAGCAGCTTGTGGGGGGAGACCCAGTACTTC
CASSLWGETQYF
>TRBV5-4|.|.|13|TRBJ1-2
TGTGCCAGCAGCTTGGGCCAGCTCTATGGCTACACCTTC
CASSLGQLYGYTF